This note documents a single T cell receptor beta chain sequence. Antigen: not known. Profiling relied on immunoSEQ multiplex PCR, and the TCRdb table lists in-frame clones only, not all of them. The profile shows 35,000 to 45,000 clones, around 94% of them singletons. Latent tuberculosis screening used tuberculin skin test and IGRA at entry. V trimming: 0 bases; J trimming: 8 bases; junction bases outside the gene matches: 18. The CDR3 totals 18 residues. CDR1 and CDR2 (germline): ENHRY, SYGVKD. This record belongs to a study of T cells in tuberculosis. Study-wide context: IGRA-negative adolescents, IGRA-positive adolescents with latent tuberculosis and adults with active tuberculosis formed this South African cohort.

Findings and limits, study-wide: Active tuberculosis TCR-alpha repertoires lay closer to GMM-specific TCRs than IGRA-negative controls, suggesting clonal expansion.

This TCR derives from a donor under 30 with latent tuberculosis or without tuberculosis infection. Some clones in this sample may be carry-over from other donors' samples. This sequence joins TRBV10-3 and TRBJ1-2, with TRBD1 matching over 7 bases. What was sequenced was PBMCs. CDR3 amino acids: CAISESVPLTGFRAGYTF. CDR3 nucleotide sequence: TGTGCCATCAGTGAGTCGGTACCTCTGACAGGGTTCAGAGCGGGCTACACCTTC.